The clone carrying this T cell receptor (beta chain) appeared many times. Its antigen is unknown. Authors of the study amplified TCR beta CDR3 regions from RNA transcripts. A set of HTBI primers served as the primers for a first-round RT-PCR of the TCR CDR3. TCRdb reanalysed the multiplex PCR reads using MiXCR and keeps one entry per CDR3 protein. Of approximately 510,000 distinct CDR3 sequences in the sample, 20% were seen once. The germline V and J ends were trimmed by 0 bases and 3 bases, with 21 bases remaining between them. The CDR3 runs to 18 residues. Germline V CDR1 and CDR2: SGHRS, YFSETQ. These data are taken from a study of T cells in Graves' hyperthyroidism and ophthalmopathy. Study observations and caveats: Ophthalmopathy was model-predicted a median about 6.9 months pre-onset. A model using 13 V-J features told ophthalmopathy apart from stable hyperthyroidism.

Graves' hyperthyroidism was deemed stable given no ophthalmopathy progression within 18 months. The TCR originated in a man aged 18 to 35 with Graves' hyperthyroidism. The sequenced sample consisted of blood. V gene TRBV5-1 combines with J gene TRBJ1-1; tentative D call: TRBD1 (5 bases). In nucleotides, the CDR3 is TGCGCCAGCAGCTTGGCAACGGGATATGCAGGGTCCGACACTGAAGCTTTCTTT. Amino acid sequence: CASSLATGYAGSDTEAFF.